The entry below gives a single T cell receptor (beta chain) sequence along with its context. Its antigen is still unknown. With V trimmed by 5 bases and J by 4 bases, 4 bases remained unmatched. The CDR3 is made up of 13 amino acids. CDR1 is MDHEN, CDR2 SYDVKM, per germline. Profiled with immunoSEQ multiplex PCR; TCRdb holds only in-frame clones, not every one. Of 200,000 to 250,000 clones detected, approximately 94% appear once; the ten largest clones hold roughly 1.8%. This sample is part of a study of T cell responses to AZD1222 COVID-19 vaccine. Study-wide points: Donors in the cohort were predominantly white British and more often female, and clonal diversity was possibly underestimated. Sampling that yielded the repertoires occurred only after the peak T cell response.

This chain links TRBV28 with TRBJ1-1, with 7 bases aligning to TRBD1. The sequencing used peripheral blood, collected 28 days after the second dose of the MenACWY control vaccine. This sequence was found in an adult who received the MenACWY meningococcal vaccine as a control. DNA for the CDR3: TGTGCCAGCAGTCAAAGGGGGCCCACTGAAGCTTTCTTT. Translating gives CASSQRGPTEAFF.